This TCR beta chain was captured in a study of vaccination and CD4 T cells after COVID-19 (dated by TCRdb to 2021 to 2024). The study in broad terms: SARS-CoV-2 positivity had been established in the convalescent patients by nasal swab PCR, and mild disease was recorded in eight to ten of these patients and severe disease in one. Participants received two doses of either the Pfizer-BioNTech BNT162b2 vaccine (n=8) or the Moderna mRNA-1273 vaccine (n=2). The convalescent cohort included six males and four females, with two Hispanic individuals, seven Caucasians, two Asians and one multiracial person. Control cultures used a CEFX viral epitope pool as positive control, an HIV-1 Nef peptide pool as negative control, or no peptide. Post-COVID blood samples were collected from convalescent patients a median of about 92 days after diagnosis, with a range of about 35 to 170 days. The cultures were stimulated with overlapping spike peptide pools from SARS-CoV-2 and from the common cold coronaviruses HCoV-NL63, HCoV-OC43 and HCoV-229E. Post-vaccine blood samples were collected a median of approximately 72 days after the second vaccine dose, ranging from 14 to 241 days. In under 13 COVID-19 convalescent patients and a handful of infection-naive healthy vaccine recipients, researchers compared the spike-specific CD4+ TCR repertoire from before mRNA vaccination with the repertoire from after. Broader findings and caveats from the paper: The number of convalescent patients in the study was relatively small, and the study did not examine early timepoints following natural infection. The median count of SARS-CoV-2-reactive clonotypes went up from 20 to 25 after infection to a few dozen after vaccination, although the change was not significant. Among convalescent patients, a median roughly 90% of the SARS-CoV-2-reactive clones seen after vaccination appeared only after vaccination, which suggests priming specific to the vaccine. Of the vaccine-specific clones found in convalescent patients, nearly all (304 of 307) were mono-reactive for SARS-CoV-2 spike instead of being cross-reactive with common cold coronaviruses.

This specimen's treatment or condition label, per the study, means: approximately 10-day PBMC culture with coronavirus spike peptide pools or control peptides (ViraFEST assay). The ViraFEST assay, used in the study, expanded antigen-specific T cells with peptide pools and then identified the expanded clonotypes through TCR sequencing. Positive SARS-CoV-2 PCR tests in the convalescent patients dated from March to December 2020, before Alpha, Beta and Delta variants emerged in the United States. Each well held two million PBMCs cultured with 9 to 10 ug/ml peptide pools in IMDM containing around 5.5% human AB serum and roughly 10 IU/ml IL-2. Half of the culture medium was replaced with fresh IL-2-containing medium on days 3 and 7. CD4+ T cells were isolated after roughly 9 days of culture through negative selection using the EasySep CD4+ T cell isolation kit. Ficoll-Paque Plus gradient centrifugation was used to isolate PBMCs from whole blood, and the isolated PBMCs were then either used fresh or cryopreserved at -140C. Culture conditions were generally each tested in triplicate wells.

The germline V gene sets CDR1 to SGHTA and CDR2 to FQGTGA. Clipping removes 5 bases from V and 6 bases from J, with 3 as the unmatched junction base count. Counted from cysteine to phenylalanine, this CDR3 has 14 amino acids. Only the CDR3 portion is preserved as DNA: 42 bases, with reading frame beginning at the first base. The sample holds a few counts of this clonotype. The specificity of this receptor is unknown. Base qualities are missing; no much larger clone stands one base away. The library was obtained by PCR. At the Johns Hopkins FTIC core, DNA from the cultured CD4+ T cells underwent TCR sequencing with the Oncomine TCR Beta short-read assay. The QIAamp micro DNA kit was used to extract genomic DNA from the cultured CD4+ T cells. Oncomine TCR Beta libraries from cultured CD4+ T cells were pooled using unique dual indexes and sequenced on an Illumina iSeq 100. Per the original workflow: Non-productive sequences were removed, and CDR3s that did not start with C, did not end with F or W, or were shorter than 7 amino acids were discarded. Antigen-specific clonotypes were identified with the MANAFEST web application by comparing peptide-stimulated wells with reference and other culture wells. Positive clones required FDR below 0.05, an odds ratio above 5, and productive frequency above 0.1% in at least two of three replicate wells. Clonotypes that were significantly expanded in both SARS-CoV-2 spike wells and at least one common cold coronavirus spike condition were defined as cross-reactive. Similarity between CDR3 sequences was evaluated in R version 3.6.1 using Levenshtein distances (stringdist) and unrooted phylogenetic trees (ape). The public reads were reprocessed in TCRdb via fastp at Q25 and MiXCR, keeping in-frame beta chains. CDR3 protein duplicates are merged, each entry listing the most common genes and DNA. The V and J calls, along with clone size, are taken from TCRdb and not from the paper's own processing. The sample table shows more than 10,000 distinct CDR3 sequences, and approximately 51% are seen once. Approximately 18% of the sample is held by the ten biggest clonotypes.

The chain joins TRBV7-3 to TRBJ1-6; TRBD1 lines up with 8 middle nucleotides. Source: cultured CD4+ T cells from blood, taken after SARS-CoV-2 vaccination. The source of this sequence is a human donor with COVID-19. The CDR3 loop reads CASSMDRVNSPLHF. The DNA reads as follows: TGTGCCAGCAGCATGGACAGGGTTAATTCACCCCTCCACTTT.